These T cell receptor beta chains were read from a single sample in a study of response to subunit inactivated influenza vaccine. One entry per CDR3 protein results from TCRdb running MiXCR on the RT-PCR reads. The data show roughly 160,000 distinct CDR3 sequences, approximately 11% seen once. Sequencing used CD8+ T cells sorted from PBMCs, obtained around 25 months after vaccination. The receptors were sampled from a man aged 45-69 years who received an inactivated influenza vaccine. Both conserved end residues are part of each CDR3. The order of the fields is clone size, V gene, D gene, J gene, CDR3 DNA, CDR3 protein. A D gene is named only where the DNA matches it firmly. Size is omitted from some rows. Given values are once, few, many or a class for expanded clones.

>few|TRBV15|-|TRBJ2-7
TGTGCCACCAGCAGAGATAGAGGATTTTCCTACGAGCAGTACTTC
CATSRDRGFSYEQYF
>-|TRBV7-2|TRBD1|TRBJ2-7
TGTGCCAGCAGGATGACAGGGGGCGTAGTGTACGAGCAGTACTTC
CASRMTGGVVYEQYF
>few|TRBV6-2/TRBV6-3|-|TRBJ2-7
TGTGCCAGCAGTTACGGGGAGGCATCCTACGAGCAGTACTTC
CASSYGEASYEQYF
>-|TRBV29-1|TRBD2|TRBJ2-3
TGCAGCGTTGAAACGGTGACTAGCCACACAGATACGCAGTATTTT
CSVETVTSHTDTQYF
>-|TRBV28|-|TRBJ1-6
TGTGCCAGCAGTTTCGGTCTGGGCTCCTATAATTCACCCCTCCACTTT
CASSFGLGSYNSPLHF
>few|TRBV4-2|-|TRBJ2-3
TGTGCCAGCAGCCAAGGTGGGAGCGCAGATACGCAGTATTTT
CASSQGGSADTQYF
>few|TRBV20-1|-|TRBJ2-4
TGCAGTGCTAGATCCCGGGCTCTAGCCAAAAACATTCAGTACTTC
CSARSRALAKNIQYF
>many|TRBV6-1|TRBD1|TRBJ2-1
TGTGCCAGCAGCCCTTCCGGGACAGGGGGATACAATGAGCAGTTCTTC
CASSPSGTGGYNEQFF
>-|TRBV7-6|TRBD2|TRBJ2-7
TGTGCCAGCAGCTTAGCAGGGGACTACTACGAGCAGTACTTC
CASSLAGDYYEQYF
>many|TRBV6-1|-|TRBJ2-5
TGTGCCAGCAGTGAACTGGGGGGTTCGGCAGAGACCCAGTACTTC
CASSELGGSAETQYF
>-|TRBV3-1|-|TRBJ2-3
TGTGCCAGCAGCCCGGAGGGCCGCGGCACAGATACGCAGTATTTT
CASSPEGRGTDTQYF
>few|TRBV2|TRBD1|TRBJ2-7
TGTGCCAGCAGCCCAGGACAGGGAAGGGACGAGCAGTACTTC
CASSPGQGRDEQYF
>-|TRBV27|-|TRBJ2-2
TGTGCCGGCAGTTTATCATATCGGGAGCTTGGCACCGGGGAGCTGTTTTTT
CAGSLSYRELGTGELFF
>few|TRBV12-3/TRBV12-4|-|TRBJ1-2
TGTGCCAGCAGCATCCAGGGGAACTATGGCTACACCTTC
CASSIQGNYGYTF
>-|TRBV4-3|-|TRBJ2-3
TGCGCCAGCAGCCAAGGCGGGAACACAGATACGCAGTATTTT
CASSQGGNTDTQYF
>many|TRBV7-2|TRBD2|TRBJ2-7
TGTGCCAGCAGCTTAGCGACTAGCGGGGGCTACGAGCAGTACTTC
CASSLATSGGYEQYF
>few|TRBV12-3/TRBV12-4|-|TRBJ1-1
TGTGCCAGCAGTTTGGTGGGGGCGGGTGAAGCTTTCTTT
CASSLVGAGEAFF
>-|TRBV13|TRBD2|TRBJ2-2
TGTGCCAGCAGCGCAGTGGTAGCGGGGTTATCAACCGGGGAGCTGTTTTTT
CASSAVVAGLSTGELFF
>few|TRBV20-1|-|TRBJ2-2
TGCAGTGCTAGAGCCCTACAGACCGGGGAGCTGTTTTTT
CSARALQTGELFF
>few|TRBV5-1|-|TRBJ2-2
TGCGCCAGCAGCATTGACAGGCCCAACACCGGGGAGCTGTTTTTT
CASSIDRPNTGELFF
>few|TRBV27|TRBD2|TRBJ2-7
TGTGCCAGCAGTCAGGGACTAGCGGGAGTGAACGAGCAGTACTTC
CASSQGLAGVNEQYF
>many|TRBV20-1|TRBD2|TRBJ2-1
TGCAGTTGGTTTAGCGGGGAATTAGAGCAGTTCTTC
CSWFSGELEQFF
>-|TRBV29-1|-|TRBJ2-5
TGCAGCGTTTGCCAGCCGGGACCCCAAGAGACCCAGTACTTC
CSVCQPGPQETQYF